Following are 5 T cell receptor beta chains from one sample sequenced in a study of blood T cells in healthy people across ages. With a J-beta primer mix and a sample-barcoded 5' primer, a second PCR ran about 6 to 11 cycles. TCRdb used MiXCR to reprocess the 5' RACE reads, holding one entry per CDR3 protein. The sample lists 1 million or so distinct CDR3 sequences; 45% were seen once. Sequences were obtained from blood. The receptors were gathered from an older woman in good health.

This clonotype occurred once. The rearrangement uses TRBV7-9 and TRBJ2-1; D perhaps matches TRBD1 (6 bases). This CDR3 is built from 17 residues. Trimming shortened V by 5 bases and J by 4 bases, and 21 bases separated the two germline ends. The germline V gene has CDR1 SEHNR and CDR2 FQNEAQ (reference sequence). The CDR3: CASSLRSPGDTYNEQFF. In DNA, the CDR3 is TGTGCCAGCAGCCTAAGGTCCCCAGGGGACACTTACAATGAGCAGTTCTTC.

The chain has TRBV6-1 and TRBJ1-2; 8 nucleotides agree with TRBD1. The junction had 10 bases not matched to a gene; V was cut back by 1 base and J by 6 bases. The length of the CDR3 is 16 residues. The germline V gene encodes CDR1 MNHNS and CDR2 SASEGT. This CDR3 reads CASSEVKRQGLNGYTF. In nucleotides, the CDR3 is TGTGCCAGCAGTGAAGTGAAGAGACAGGGGCTAAATGGCTACACCTTC.

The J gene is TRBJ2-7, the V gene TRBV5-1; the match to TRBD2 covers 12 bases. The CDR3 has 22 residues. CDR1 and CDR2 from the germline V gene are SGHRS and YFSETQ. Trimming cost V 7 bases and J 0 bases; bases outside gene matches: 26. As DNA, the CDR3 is TGCGCCAGCTCCTACGGGGGGCATGGAAGGGCTAGCGGGAGGGAATTCTCCTACGAGCAGTACTTC. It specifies CASSYGGHGRASGREFSYEQYF.

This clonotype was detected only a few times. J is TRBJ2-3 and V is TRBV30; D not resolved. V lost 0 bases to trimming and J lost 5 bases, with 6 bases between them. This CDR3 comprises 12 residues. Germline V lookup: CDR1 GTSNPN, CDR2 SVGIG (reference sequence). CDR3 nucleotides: TGTGCCTGGAGTGTGGATGGAGATACGCAGTATTTT. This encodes CAWSVDGDTQYF. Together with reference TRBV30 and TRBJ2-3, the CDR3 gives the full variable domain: SQTIHQWPATLVQPVGSPLSLECTVEGTSNPNLYWYRQAAGRGLQLLFYSVGIGQISSEVPQNLSASRPQDRQFILSSKKLLLSDSGFYLCAWSVDGDTQYFGPGTRLTVL.

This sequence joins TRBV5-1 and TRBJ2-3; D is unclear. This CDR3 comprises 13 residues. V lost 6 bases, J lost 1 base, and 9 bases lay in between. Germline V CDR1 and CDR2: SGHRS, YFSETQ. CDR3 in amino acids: CASIQDGTDTQYF. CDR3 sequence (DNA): TGCGCCAGCATCCAGGACGGCACAGATACGCAGTATTTT.